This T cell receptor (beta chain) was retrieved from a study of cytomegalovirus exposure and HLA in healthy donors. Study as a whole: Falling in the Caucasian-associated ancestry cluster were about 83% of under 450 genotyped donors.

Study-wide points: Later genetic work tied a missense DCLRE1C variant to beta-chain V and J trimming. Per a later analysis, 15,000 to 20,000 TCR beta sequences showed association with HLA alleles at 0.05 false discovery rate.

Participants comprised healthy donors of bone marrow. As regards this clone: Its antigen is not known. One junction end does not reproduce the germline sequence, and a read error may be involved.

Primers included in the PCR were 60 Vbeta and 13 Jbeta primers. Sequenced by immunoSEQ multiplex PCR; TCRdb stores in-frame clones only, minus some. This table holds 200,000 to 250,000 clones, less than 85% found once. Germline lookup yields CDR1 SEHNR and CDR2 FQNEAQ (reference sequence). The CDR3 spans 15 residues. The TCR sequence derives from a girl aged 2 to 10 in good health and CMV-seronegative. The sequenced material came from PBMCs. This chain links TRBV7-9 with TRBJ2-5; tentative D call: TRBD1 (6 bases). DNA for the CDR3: TGTTCCAGCAGCTCCCGACAGGTTACCCAAGAGACCCAGTACTTC. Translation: CSSSSRQVTQETQYF.